This paragraph reports one TCR beta chain. The data were obtained in a study of blood T cell repertoires in COVID-19. In the study overall: COVID-19 samples from acute and convalescent phases originated in the United States, Italy and Spain. T cells, B-cell-depleted T cells, or PBMCs supplied cDNA or gDNA.

CDR1 and CDR2 (germline): ENHRY, SYGVKD. The CDR3 has 16 residues. V lost 6 bases and J lost 2; bases outside the gene matches: 8. Assignment of participants to cohorts was predicated upon participant-reported clinical history. Original handling: Using reference gene primer amplification, nucleated cell counts were estimated. Here immunoSEQ multiplex PCR was the method, and the copy in TCRdb shows in-frame clones only, minus some. That table furnishes V, J and clone size, whereas the DNA furnished D and trimming. This sample has about 350,000 clones, with more than 85% found just once. The chain carries TRBV10-3 and TRBJ1-2; 11 nucleotides match TRBD1. Sequenced input: PBMCs or T cells enriched from blood (not recorded which). The clonotype was recovered from a woman aged 25 to 39 who had recovered from COVID-19. The CDR3 region is CAIREGQGVSNYGYTF. In DNA, the CDR3 is TGTGCCATCAGAGAGGGACAGGGGGTTTCAAACTATGGCTACACCTTC.